This T cell receptor beta chain was sequenced for a study of T-cell reconstitution after alpha-beta-depleted transplantation in children. There are 15 residues in the CDR3. Trimming shortened V by 0 bases and J by 3 bases, and 9 bases separated the two germline ends. Germline CDR1 and CDR2: SGHDT and YYEEEE. Findings and caveats of the study: Surviving thymic progenitors and recipient T cells were the source of high TCRbeta diversity at day 60 in some patients.

Unique molecular identifiers were incorporated into the prepared TCRbeta library. MiXCR, applied by TCRdb to the PCR reads, yields one record per CDR3 protein. This sample has approximately 240,000 distinct CDR3 sequences; roughly a tenth occur once, and the top ten carry 28%. There are many counts of this clonotype. What it binds is unknown. The chain joins TRBV5-6 to TRBJ2-2; D is ambiguous. This sequence was found in a child under two years old with acute myeloid leukemia, due to receive a stem cell transplant. The starting material was PBMCs, obtained before TCRalphabeta/CD19-depleted stem cell transplant. In DNA, the CDR3 is TGTGCCAGCAGCTTGGGCTTAACTTACACCGGGGAGCTGTTTTTT. Translation: CASSLGLTYTGELFF.